This TCR beta chain came from a study of shared clonotypes between healthy human individuals. V shed 5 bases and J 6 bases; nucleotides not matched to a gene: 12. Per the germline V gene, CDR1 is MNHEY and CDR2 is SMNVEV (reference sequence). The CDR3 consists of 15 residues. This table comes from immunoSEQ multiplex PCR, and its TCRdb copy is limited to in-frame clones, with some not included. This table holds about 2.4 million clones, 93% found once. This chain joins TRBV27 and TRBJ2-7; 8 nucleotides line up with TRBD2. This receptor was obtained from a man between 18 and 29 years old in good health. Some clones in this sample may be carry-over from other donors' samples. The sample taken for sequencing was naive CD4+ T cells from PBMCs. Stated subset: CD45RA+ positively selected. CDR3 sequence (DNA): TGTGCCAGCAGTCGGAAGGCGGGAGCGGGAGCCGAGCAGTACTTC. Protein sequence: CASSRKAGAGAEQYF.